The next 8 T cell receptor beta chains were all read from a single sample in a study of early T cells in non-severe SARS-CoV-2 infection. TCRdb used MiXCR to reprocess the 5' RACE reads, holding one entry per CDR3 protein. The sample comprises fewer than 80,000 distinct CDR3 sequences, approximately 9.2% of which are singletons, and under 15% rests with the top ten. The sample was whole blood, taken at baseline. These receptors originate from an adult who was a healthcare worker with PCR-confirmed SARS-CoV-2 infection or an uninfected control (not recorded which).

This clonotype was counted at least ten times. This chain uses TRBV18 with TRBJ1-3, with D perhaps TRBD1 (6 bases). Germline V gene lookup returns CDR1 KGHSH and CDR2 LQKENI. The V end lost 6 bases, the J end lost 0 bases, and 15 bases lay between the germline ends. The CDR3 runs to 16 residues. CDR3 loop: CASSTPGASSGNTIYF. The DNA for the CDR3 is TGTGCCAGCTCTACTCCAGGGGCGAGCTCTGGAAACACCATATATTTT. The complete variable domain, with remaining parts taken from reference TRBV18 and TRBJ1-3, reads NAGVMQNPRHLVRRRGQEARLRCSPMKGHSHVYWYRQLPEEGLKFMVYLQKENIIDESGMPKERFSAEFPKEGPSILRIQQVVRGDSAAYFCASSTPGASSGNTIYFGEGSWLTVV.

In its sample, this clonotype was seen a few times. Here the CDR3 reads CASKARHNTDTQYF. In DNA form, the CDR3 reads TGTGCCAGCAAGGCTCGGCATAACACAGATACGCAGTATTTT. The chain combines TRBV7-2 with TRBJ2-3; D remains ambiguous. The CDR3 runs 14 residues. Deletions cut 7 bases from V and 2 bases from J, with 13 bases between. The germline V gene encodes CDR1 SGHTA and CDR2 FQGNSA.

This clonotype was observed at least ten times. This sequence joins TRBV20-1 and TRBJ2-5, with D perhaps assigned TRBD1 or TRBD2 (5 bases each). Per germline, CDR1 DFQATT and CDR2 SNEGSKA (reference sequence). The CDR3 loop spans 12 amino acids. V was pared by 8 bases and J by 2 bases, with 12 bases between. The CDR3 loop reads CSSPGPQETQYF. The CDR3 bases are TGCAGTTCTCCGGGACCGCAAGAGACCCAGTACTTC.

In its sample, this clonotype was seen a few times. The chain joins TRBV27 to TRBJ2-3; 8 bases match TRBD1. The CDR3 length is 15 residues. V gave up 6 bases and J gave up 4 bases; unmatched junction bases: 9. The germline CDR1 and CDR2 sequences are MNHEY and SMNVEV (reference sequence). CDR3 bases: TGTGCCAGCAGAAGACAGGGGATATTAGCAGATACGCAGTATTTT. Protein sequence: CASRRQGILADTQYF.

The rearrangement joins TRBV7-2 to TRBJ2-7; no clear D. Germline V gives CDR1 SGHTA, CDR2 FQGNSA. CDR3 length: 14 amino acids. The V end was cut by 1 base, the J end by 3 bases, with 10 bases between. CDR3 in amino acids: CASSLGPRNYEQYF. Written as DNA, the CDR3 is TGTGCCAGCAGCTTAGGACCCAGAAACTACGAGCAGTACTTC. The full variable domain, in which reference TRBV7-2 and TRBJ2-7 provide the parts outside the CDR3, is GAGVSQSPSNKVTEKGKDVELRCDPISGHTALYWYRQSLGQGLEFLIYFQGNSAPDKSGLPSDRFSAERTGGSVSTLTIQRTQQEDSAVYLCASSLGPRNYEQYFGPGTRLTVT.

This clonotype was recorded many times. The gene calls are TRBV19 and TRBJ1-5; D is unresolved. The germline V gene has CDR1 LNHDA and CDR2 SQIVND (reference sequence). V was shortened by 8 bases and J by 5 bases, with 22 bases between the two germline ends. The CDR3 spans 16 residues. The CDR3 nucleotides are TGTGCCAGTTCCCGCAGGTGGGGAAGTTACGATCAGCCCCAGCATTTT. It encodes CASSRRWGSYDQPQHF.

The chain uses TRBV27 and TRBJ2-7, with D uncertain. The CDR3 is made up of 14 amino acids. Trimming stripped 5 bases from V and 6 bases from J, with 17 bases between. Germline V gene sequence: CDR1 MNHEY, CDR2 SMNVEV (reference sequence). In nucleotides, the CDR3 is TGTGCCAGCAGTACCCCCGGGCCCCACATCGAGCAGTACTTC. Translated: CASSTPGPHIEQYF.

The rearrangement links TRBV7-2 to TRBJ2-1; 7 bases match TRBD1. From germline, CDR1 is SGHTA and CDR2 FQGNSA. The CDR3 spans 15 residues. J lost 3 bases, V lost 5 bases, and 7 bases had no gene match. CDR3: CASSPTGVNYNEQFF. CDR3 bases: TGTGCCAGCAGCCCCACAGGGGTTAACTACAATGAGCAGTTCTTC.